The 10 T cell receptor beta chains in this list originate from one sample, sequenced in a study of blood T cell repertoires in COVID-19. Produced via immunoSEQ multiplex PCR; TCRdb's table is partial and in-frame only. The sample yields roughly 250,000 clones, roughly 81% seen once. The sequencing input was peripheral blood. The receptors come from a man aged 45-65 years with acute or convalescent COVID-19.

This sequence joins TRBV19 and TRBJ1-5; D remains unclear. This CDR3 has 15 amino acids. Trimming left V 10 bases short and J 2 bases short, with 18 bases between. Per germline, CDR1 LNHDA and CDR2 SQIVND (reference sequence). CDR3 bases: TGTGCCACCCAGAGCCCCGGGTTCGGCAATCAGCCCCAGCATTTT. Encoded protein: CATQSPGFGNQPQHF.

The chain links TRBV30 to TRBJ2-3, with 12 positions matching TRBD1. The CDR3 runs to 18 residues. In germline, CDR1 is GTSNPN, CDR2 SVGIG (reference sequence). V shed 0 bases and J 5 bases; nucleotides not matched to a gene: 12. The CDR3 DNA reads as TGTGCCTGGAGTGTAGGTGGGACTGGGACAGGGGGCAGAGATACGCAGTATTTT. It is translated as CAWSVGGTGTGGRDTQYF.

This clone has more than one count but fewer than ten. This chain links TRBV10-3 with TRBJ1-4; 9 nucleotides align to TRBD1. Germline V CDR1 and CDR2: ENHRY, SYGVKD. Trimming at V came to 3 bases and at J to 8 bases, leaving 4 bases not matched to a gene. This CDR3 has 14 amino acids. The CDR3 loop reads CAISDGQGFEKLFF. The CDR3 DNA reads TGTGCCATCAGTGATGGACAGGGGTTCGAAAAACTGTTTTTT.

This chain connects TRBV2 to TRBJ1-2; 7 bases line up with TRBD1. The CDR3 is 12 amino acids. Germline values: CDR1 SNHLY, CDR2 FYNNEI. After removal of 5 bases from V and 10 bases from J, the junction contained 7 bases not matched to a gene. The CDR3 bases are TGTGCCAGCAGTCCAACCGACAGGGCCTACACCTTC. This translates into CASSPTDRAYTF.

The CDR3 spells CASSLNGGSNEQFF. The CDR3 nucleotides are TGTGCCAGCAGCCTTAATGGAGGGAGCAATGAGCAGTTCTTC. The chain has TRBV9 and TRBJ2-1; weak D call: TRBD2 (6 bases). Trimming left V 4 bases short and J 6 bases short, with 14 bases between. The CDR3 runs 14 residues. From germline, CDR1 is SGDLS and CDR2 YYNGEE.

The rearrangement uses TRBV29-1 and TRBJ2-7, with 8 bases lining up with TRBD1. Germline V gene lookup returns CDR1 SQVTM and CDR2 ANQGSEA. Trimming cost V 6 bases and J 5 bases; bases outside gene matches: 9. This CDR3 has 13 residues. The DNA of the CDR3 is TGCAGCGTAGAATGGCAGGGGGCTAACGAGCAGTACTTC. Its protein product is CSVEWQGANEQYF.

In DNA, the CDR3 is TGTGCCAGTAGCCAGATTTTCAATAGCAATCAGCCCCAGCATTTT. Translated, it gives CASSQIFNSNQPQHF. The rearrangement joins TRBV19 to TRBJ1-5, with unresolved D. Trimming pared 6 bases from V and 0 bases from J, leaving 12 bases between. The germline CDR1 and CDR2 sequences are LNHDA and SQIVND (reference sequence). The CDR3 is 15 amino acids.

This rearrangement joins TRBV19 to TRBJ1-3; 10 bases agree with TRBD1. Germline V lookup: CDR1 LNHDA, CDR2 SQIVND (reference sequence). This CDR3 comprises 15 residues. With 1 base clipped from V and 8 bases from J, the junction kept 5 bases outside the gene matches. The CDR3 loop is CASSIGRQGADTIYF. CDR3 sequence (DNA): TGTGCCAGTAGTATAGGGCGACAGGGGGCGGACACCATATATTTT.

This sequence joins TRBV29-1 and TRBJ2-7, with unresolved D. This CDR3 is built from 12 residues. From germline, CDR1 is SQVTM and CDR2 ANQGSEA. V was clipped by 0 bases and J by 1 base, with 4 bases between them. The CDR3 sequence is CSVEDRSYEQYF. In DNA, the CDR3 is TGCAGCGTTGAAGACAGGTCCTACGAGCAGTACTTC.

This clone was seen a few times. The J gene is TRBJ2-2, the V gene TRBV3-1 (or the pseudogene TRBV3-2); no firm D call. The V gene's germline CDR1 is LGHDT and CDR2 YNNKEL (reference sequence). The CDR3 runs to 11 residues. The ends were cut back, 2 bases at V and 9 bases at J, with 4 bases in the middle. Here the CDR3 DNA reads TGTGCCAGCAGCCAACTCCGGGAGCTGTTTTTT. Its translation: CASSQLRELFF.